A single sample gave rise to the 21 T cell receptor beta chains below, sequenced in a study of blood T cell repertoires in COVID-19. Generated by immunoSEQ multiplex PCR, the TCRdb table keeps only in-frame clones and is missing some. The table lists some 300,000 clones, around 90% of them singletons. The sample comprised peripheral blood. Receptors originate from a woman in her thirties or forties with COVID-19, enrolled during active disease.

The chain has TRBV5-1 and TRBJ2-1; possibly TRBD2 for D (5 bases). Trimming left V 0 bases short and J 8 bases short, with 15 bases between. The germline CDR1 and CDR2 sequences are SGHRS and YFSETQ. The CDR3 is made up of 15 amino acids. Here the CDR3 reads CASSLASLPGDEQFF. The CDR3 DNA is TGCGCCAGCAGCTTGGCATCCCTTCCCGGGGATGAGCAGTTCTTC.

This chain connects TRBV7-2 to TRBJ2-2; D gene ambiguous. Germline V gives CDR1 SGHTA, CDR2 FQGNSA. The CDR3 contains 13 residues. V lost 0 bases and J lost 6, with 5 bases in between. The CDR3 here is CASSLAGPGELFF. The CDR3, as DNA: TGTGCCAGCAGCTTAGCTGGGCCCGGGGAGCTGTTTTTT.

This clone showed up just once. One end of the junction does not line up with germline, which may come from a read error. The gene calls are TRBV7-7 and TRBJ2-5; 7 nucleotides line up with TRBD1. This CDR3 spans 17 amino acids. The germline gives CDR1 SSHAT, CDR2 FNYEAQ (reference sequence). CDR3 protein: CASSSSTGPLVRETQYF. The CDR3 DNA sequence: TGTGCTAGCAGCTCTTCGACAGGGCCGTTGGTGCGAGAGACCCAGTACTTC.

The chain uses TRBV7-9 and TRBJ1-1, with D possibly TRBD1 on 6 matching bases. The ends were cut back, 7 bases at V and 1 base at J, with 13 bases in the middle. The germline CDR1 and CDR2 sequences are SEHNR and FQNEAQ (reference sequence). The CDR3 length is 14 residues. CDR3 nucleotides: TGTGCCAGCACAATGACAGGACAGAACACTGAAGCTTTCTTT. The encoded protein is CASTMTGQNTEAFF.

The chain combines TRBV5-1 with TRBJ2-1; a weak D match, TRBD1 (6 bases). The CDR3 loop spans 13 amino acids. Trimming pared 7 bases from V and 13 bases from J, leaving 21 bases between. Germline V lookup: CDR1 SGHRS, CDR2 YFSETQ. This chain's CDR3 is CASGTQGASFQFF. Written as DNA, the CDR3 is TGCGCCAGCGGCACACAGGGCGCAAGCTTCCAGTTCTTC.

This clone was recorded only once. This chain connects TRBV6-6 to TRBJ2-7, with 9 bases lining up with TRBD2. Germline V gene data show CDR1 as MNHNY and CDR2 as SVGAGI (reference sequence). The trim removed 0 bases at V and 2 bases at J, leaving 5 bases unmatched. The CDR3 consists of 16 residues. The CDR3 bases are TGTGCCAGCAGTTACTCGAGAGTAGCGGGGGCCTACGAGCAGTACTTC. The encoded protein is CASSYSRVAGAYEQYF.

The gene calls are TRBV30 and TRBJ2-7; D is perhaps TRBD1 (5 bases). CDR3 size: 15 residues. V lost 3 bases and J lost 0, with 15 bases in between. Looked up from germline, CDR1 is GTSNPN and CDR2 is SVGIG (reference sequence). CDR3: CAWRGLSTASYEQYF. The CDR3 DNA sequence: TGTGCCTGGAGGGGCTTATCGACAGCCTCCTACGAGCAGTACTTC.

This clone was counted between two and nine times. The chain recombines TRBV6-5 with TRBJ1-6; 8 bases agree with TRBD1. The V gene end was trimmed by 2 bases and the J gene end by 7 bases; junction bases not matched to a gene: 7. The CDR3 has 16 amino acids. Germline lookup yields CDR1 MNHEY and CDR2 SVGAGI. CDR3 DNA sequence: TGTGCCAGCAGTTACGGACAGGGAATTTCGAATTCACCCCTCCACTTT. It is translated as CASSYGQGISNSPLHF.

The chain carries TRBV3-1 (or the pseudogene TRBV3-2) and TRBJ2-7; 15 bases match TRBD2. The junction had 8 bases not matched to a gene; V was cut back by 5 bases and J by 3 bases. Germline V gene data show CDR1 as LGHDT and CDR2 as YNNKEL (reference sequence). The CDR3 loop spans 17 amino acids. The CDR3 loop reads CASSKNPGLAGGYEQYF. The DNA of the CDR3 is TGTGCCAGCAGCAAAAATCCGGGACTAGCGGGGGGCTACGAGCAGTACTTC.

This chain links TRBV7-9 with TRBJ2-4, with 9 bases that match TRBD1. Germline CDR1 reads SEHNR; CDR2 reads FQNEAQ (reference sequence). After removal of 2 bases from V and 0 bases from J, the junction contained 8 bases not matched to a gene. The CDR3 extends over 18 amino acids. The CDR3 bases are TGTGCCAGCAGCTTACGGGACAGGGATGGGTTAGCCAAAAACATTCAGTACTTC. Residues: CASSLRDRDGLAKNIQYF. Using reference TRBV7-9 and TRBJ2-4 for the parts outside the CDR3, the full variable domain is DTGVSQNPRHKITKRGQNVTFRCDPISEHNRLYWYRQTLGQGPEFLTYFQNEAQLEKSRLLSDRFSAERPKGSFSTLEIQRTEQGDSAMYLCASSLRDRDGLAKNIQYFGAGTRLSVL.

This clone turned up a few times. The V and J genes are TRBV6-5 and TRBJ1-2, with 7 positions matching TRBD1. V lost 6 bases to trimming and J lost 0 bases; unmatched junction nucleotides: 7. Germline CDR1 and CDR2: MNHEY and SVGAGI. The CDR3 is 15 residues long. CDR3 residues: CASSSRQGSNYGYTF. CDR3 nucleotides: TGTGCCAGCAGCTCAAGACAGGGATCTAACTATGGCTACACCTTC.

This sequence joins TRBV3-1 (or the pseudogene TRBV3-2) and TRBJ1-6; D uncertain. CDR3 length: 12 residues. CDR1 and CDR2 (germline): LGHDT, YNNKEL (reference sequence). Trimming shortened V by 1 base and J by 9 bases, and 4 bases separated the two germline ends. CDR3 sequence: CASSQGSSPLHF. As DNA, the CDR3 is TGTGCCAGCAGCCAAGGGAGTTCACCCCTCCACTTT.

V is TRBV19 and J is TRBJ1-2; unclear D gene. Trimming took off 6 bases at V and 7 bases at J, with 15 bases between the two ends. This CDR3 region has 13 residues. Germline V gene data show CDR1 as LNHDA and CDR2 as SQIVND (reference sequence). The CDR3 is CASRNEAGSGYTF. The CDR3 region has the DNA TGTGCCAGTAGAAATGAAGCGGGTAGTGGCTACACCTTC.

The chain combines TRBV30 with TRBJ2-5; TRBD2 aligns across 12 bases. This CDR3 is built from 16 residues. The junction had 5 bases not matched to a gene; V was cut back by 3 bases and J by 0 bases. The V gene's germline CDR1 is GTSNPN and CDR2 SVGIG (reference sequence). The CDR3 sequence: CAWSPSGRGYQETQYF. In DNA, the CDR3 is TGTGCCTGGAGCCCTAGCGGGAGGGGATACCAAGAGACCCAGTACTTC.

This rearrangement joins TRBV6-5 to TRBJ2-7; D is possibly TRBD2 (6 bases). Germline-derived CDR1 and CDR2 are MNHEY and SVGAGI. The V and J ends lost 10 bases and 2 bases respectively, with 21 bases between them. The CDR3 totals 15 residues. Here the CDR3 DNA reads TGTGCCACCTGGACCGGGACTCCTCTGACCTACGAGCAGTACTTC. This sequence encodes CATWTGTPLTYEQYF.

This clone was picked up a small number of times. This chain links TRBV5-1 with TRBJ1-3; TRBD1 might be the D (5 bases). V lost 3 bases and J 7 bases, leaving 14 bases between the germline ends. This CDR3 contains 14 residues. Germline lookup yields CDR1 SGHRS and CDR2 YFSETQ. The CDR3: CASSSDPRGNTIYF. CDR3 bases: TGCGCCAGCAGCTCGGACCCCCGGGGGAACACCATATATTTT. Variable domain in full (rest from reference TRBV5-1 and TRBJ1-3): KAGVTQTPRYLIKTRGQQVTLSCSPISGHRSVSWYQQTPGQGLQFLFEYFSETQRNKGNFPGRFSGRQFSNSRSEMNVSTLELGDSALYLCASSSDPRGNTIYFGEGSWLTVV.

The J gene is TRBJ2-7, the V gene TRBV6-1; D is unresolved. V was pared by 1 base and J by 3 bases, with 19 bases between. Germline CDR1 and CDR2: MNHNS and SASEGT. The CDR3 spans 17 residues. The CDR3 reads CASSEGRINQRNYEQYF. The CDR3 DNA reads as TGTGCCAGCAGTGAAGGTCGGATTAACCAGAGGAACTACGAGCAGTACTTC.

The rearrangement links TRBV30 to TRBJ2-7; TRBD2 matches 11 bases. With 0 bases clipped from V and 5 bases from J, the junction kept 21 bases outside the gene matches. Per germline, CDR1 GTSNPN and CDR2 SVGIG (reference sequence). The CDR3 consists of 20 residues. The CDR3 loop reads CAWSVLMGGTSGFSIHEQYF. CDR3 bases: TGTGCCTGGAGTGTATTGATGGGGGGGACTAGCGGTTTTAGCATCCACGAGCAGTACTTC. The variable domain in full, with the rest retrieved from reference TRBV30 and TRBJ2-7, is SQTIHQWPATLVQPVGSPLSLECTVEGTSNPNLYWYRQAAGRGLQLLFYSVGIGQISSEVPQNLSASRPQDRQFILSSKKLLLSDSGFYLCAWSVLMGGTSGFSIHEQYFGPGTRLTVT.

The chain uses TRBV5-4 and TRBJ2-2; 7 bases agree with TRBD1. Trimming took 5 bases from V and 6 from J; bases not matched to a gene: 10. CDR1 is SGHNT, CDR2 YYREEE, per germline (reference sequence). CDR3 length equals 15 residues. The CDR3 protein is CASRSGQFSSGELFF. The CDR3, as DNA: TGTGCCAGCAGATCGGGACAGTTCTCTTCCGGGGAGCTGTTTTTT.

The chain carries TRBV19 and TRBJ1-5, with D unresolved. Trimming removed 5 bases from V and 9 bases from J, with 11 bases in between. CDR3 length: 12 amino acids. The germline V gene has CDR1 LNHDA and CDR2 SQIVND (reference sequence). CDR3 amino acids: CASSAYLGPQHF. CDR3 sequence (DNA): TGTGCCAGTAGTGCCTACCTAGGGCCCCAGCATTTT.

This clone has more than one count but fewer than ten. V is TRBV7-2 and J is TRBJ2-5; D is perhaps TRBD2 (5 bases). The CDR3 has 16 residues. Looked up from germline, CDR1 is SGHTA and CDR2 is FQGNSA. V gave up 2 bases and J gave up 6 bases, with 19 bases separating them. The CDR3, as DNA: TGTGCCAGCAGCTTAATGGCGGCAGGAGGAGGTCAGACCCAGTACTTC. Its translation: CASSLMAAGGGQTQYF.